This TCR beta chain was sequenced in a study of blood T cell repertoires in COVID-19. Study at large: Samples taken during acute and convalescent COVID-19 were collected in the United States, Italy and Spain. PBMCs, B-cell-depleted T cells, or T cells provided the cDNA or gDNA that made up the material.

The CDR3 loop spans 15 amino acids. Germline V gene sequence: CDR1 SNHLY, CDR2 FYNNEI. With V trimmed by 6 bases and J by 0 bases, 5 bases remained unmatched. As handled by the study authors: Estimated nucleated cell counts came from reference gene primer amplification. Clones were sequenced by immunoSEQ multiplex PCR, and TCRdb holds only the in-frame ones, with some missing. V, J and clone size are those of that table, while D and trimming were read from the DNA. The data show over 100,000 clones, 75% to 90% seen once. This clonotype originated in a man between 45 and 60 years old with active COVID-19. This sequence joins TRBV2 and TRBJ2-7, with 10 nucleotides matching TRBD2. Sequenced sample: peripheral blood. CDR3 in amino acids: CASSSGLAVSYEQYF. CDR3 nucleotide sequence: TGTGCCAGCAGCTCAGGACTAGCGGTCTCCTACGAGCAGTACTTC.